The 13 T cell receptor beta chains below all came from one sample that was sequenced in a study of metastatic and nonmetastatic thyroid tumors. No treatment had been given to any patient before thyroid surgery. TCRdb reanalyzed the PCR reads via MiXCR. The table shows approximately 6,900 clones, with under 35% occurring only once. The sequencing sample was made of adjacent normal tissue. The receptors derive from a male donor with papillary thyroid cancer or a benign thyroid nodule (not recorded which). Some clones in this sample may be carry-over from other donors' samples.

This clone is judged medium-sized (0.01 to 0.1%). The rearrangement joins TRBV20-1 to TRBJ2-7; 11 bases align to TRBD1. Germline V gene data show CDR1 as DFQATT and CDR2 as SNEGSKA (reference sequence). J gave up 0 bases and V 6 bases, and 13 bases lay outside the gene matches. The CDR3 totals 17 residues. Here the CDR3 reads CSAESPPGQGVSYEQYF. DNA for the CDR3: TGCAGTGCCGAGAGTCCACCGGGACAGGGGGTCTCCTACGAGCAGTACTTC.

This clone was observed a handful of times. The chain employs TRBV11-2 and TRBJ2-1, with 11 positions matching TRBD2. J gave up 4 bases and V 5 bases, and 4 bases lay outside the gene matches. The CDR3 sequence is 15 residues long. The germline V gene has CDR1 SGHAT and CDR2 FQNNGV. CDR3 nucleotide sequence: TGTGCCAGCAGCCTACTAGCGGGGGAGTACAATGAGCAGTTCTTC. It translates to CASSLLAGEYNEQFF.

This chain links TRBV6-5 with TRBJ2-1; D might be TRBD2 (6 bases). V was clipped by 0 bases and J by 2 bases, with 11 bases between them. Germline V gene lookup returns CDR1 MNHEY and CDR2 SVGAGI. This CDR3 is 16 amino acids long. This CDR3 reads CASSYSSGVPYNEQFF. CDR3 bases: TGTGCCAGCAGTTACTCGTCGGGAGTGCCCTACAATGAGCAGTTCTTC.

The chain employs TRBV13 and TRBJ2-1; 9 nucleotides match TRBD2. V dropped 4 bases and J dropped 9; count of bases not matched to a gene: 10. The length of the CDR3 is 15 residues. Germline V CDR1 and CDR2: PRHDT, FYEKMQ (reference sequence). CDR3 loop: CASSSASGTSGEQFF. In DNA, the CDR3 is TGTGCCAGCAGCTCGGCTAGCGGGACCTCCGGTGAGCAGTTCTTC.

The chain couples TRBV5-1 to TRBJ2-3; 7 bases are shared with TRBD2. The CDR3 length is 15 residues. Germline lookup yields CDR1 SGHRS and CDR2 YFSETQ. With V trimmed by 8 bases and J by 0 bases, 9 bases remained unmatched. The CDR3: CASRRRAGSTDTQYF. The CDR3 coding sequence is TGCGCCAGTAGGCGGAGAGCGGGGAGCACAGATACGCAGTATTTT.

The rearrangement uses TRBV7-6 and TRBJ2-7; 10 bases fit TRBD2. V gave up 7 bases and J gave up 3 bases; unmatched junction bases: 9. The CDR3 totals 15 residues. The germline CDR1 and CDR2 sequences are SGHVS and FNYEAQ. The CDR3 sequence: CASIPRASGSYEQYF. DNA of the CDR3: TGTGCCAGCATTCCACGGGCTAGCGGGAGCTACGAGCAGTACTTC.

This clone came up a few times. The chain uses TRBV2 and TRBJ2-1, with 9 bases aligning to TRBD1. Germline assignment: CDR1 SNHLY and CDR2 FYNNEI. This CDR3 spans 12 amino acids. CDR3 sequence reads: CATGQGRNEQFF. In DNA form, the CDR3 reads TGTGCTACCGGACAGGGGCGCAATGAGCAGTTCTTC. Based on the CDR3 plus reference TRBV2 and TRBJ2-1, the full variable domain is EPEVTQTPSHQVTQMGQEVILRCVPISNHLYFYWYRQILGQKVEFLVSFYNNEISEKSEIFDDQFSVERPDGSNFTLKIRSTKLEDSAMYFCATGQGRNEQFFGPGTRLTVL.

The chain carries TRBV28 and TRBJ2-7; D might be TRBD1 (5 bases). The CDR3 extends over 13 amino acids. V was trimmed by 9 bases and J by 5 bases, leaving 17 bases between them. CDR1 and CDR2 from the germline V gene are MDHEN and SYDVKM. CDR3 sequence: CASSIGEGDEQYF. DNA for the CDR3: TGTGCCAGTAGTATAGGGGAAGGGGACGAGCAGTACTTC. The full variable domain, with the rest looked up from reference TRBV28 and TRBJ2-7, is DVKVTQSSRYLVKRTGEKVFLECVQDMDHENMFWYRQDPGLGLRLIYFSYDVKMKEKGDIPEGYSVSREKKERFSLILESASTNQTSMYLCASSIGEGDEQYFGPGTRLTVT.

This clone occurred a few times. CDR3 DNA: TGTGCCAGCAGCTTAGGGTCCGGGGAGCTGTTTTTT. Amino acids: CASSLGSGELFF. The chain recombines TRBV7-2 with TRBJ2-2; D is ambiguous. V lost 1 base, J lost 6 bases, and 3 bases lay in between. CDR1 is SGHTA, CDR2 FQGNSA, per germline. The CDR3 is made up of 12 amino acids.

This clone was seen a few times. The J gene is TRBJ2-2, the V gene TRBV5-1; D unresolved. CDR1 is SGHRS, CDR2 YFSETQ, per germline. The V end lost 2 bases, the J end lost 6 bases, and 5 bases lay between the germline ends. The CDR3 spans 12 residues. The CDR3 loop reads CASSFPAGELFF. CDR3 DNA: TGCGCCAGCAGCTTCCCAGCCGGGGAGCTGTTTTTT. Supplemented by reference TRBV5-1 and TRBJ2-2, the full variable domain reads KAGVTQTPRYLIKTRGQQVTLSCSPISGHRSVSWYQQTPGQGLQFLFEYFSETQRNKGNFPGRFSGRQFSNSRSEMNVSTLELGDSALYLCASSFPAGELFFGEGSRLTVL.

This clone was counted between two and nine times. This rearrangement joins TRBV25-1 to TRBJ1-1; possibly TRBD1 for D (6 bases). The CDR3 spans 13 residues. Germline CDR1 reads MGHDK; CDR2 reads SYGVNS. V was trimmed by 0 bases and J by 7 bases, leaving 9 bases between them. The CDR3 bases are TGTGCCAGCAGTGAATATCGGGGGCTTGAAGCTTTCTTT. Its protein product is CASSEYRGLEAFF. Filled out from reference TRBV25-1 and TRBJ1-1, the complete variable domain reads EADIYQTPRYLVIGTGKKITLECSQTMGHDKMYWYQQDPGMELHLIHYSYGVNSTEKGDLSSESTVSRIRTEHFPLTLESARPSHTSQYLCASSEYRGLEAFFGQGTRLTVV.

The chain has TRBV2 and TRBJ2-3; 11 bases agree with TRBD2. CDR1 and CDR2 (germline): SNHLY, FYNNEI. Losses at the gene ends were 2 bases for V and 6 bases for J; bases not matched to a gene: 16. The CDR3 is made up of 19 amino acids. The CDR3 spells CASSERNPTSGAPRDTQYF. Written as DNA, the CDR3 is TGTGCCAGCAGTGAAAGGAACCCGACTAGCGGGGCCCCGCGGGATACGCAGTATTTT.

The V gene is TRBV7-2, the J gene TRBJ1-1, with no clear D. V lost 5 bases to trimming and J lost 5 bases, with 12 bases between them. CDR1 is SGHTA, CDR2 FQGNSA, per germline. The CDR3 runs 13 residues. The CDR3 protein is CASSRRGSTEAFF. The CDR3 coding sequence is TGTGCCAGCAGCCGCCGGGGTTCGACTGAAGCTTTCTTT.